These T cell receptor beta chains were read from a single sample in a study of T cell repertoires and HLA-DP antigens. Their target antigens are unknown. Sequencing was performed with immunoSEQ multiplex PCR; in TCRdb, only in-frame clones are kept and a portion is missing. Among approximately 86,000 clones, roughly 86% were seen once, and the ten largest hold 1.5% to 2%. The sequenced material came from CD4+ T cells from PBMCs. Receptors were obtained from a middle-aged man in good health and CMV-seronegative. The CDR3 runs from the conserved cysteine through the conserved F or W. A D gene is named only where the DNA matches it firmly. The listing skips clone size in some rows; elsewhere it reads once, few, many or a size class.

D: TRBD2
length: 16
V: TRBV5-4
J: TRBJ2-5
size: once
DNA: TGTGCCAGCAGCTTAGCTAGCGGGAGGGGAGGGGAGACCCAGTACTTC
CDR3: CASSLASGRGGETQYF

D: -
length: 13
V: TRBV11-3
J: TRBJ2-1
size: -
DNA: TGTGCCAGCAGCTCGGGGGTGCTCAATGAGCAGTTCTTC
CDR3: CASSSGVLNEQFF

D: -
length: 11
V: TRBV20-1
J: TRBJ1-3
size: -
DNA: TGCAGTGCCAGACGGGACCAGACGGTATATTTT
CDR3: CSARRDQTVYF

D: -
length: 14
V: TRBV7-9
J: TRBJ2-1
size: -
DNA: TGTGCCAGCAGCTTAGCAGGGACCTACAATGAGCAGTTCTTC
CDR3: CASSLAGTYNEQFF

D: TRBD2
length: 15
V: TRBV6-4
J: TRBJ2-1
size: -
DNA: TGTGCCAGCAGCCGACTAGCGGAGATAAACAATGAGCAGTTCTTC
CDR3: CASSRLAEINNEQFF

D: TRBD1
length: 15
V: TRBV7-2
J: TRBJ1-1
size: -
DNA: TGTGCCAGCAGCCTCTCACAGGGGAATTGGGCTGAAGCTTTCTTT
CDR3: CASSLSQGNWAEAFF

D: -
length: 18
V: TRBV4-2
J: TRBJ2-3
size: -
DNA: TGTGCCAGCAGCCCCACCCTCATGAGGGGAAGGGACACAGATACGCAGTATTTT
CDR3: CASSPTLMRGRDTDTQYF

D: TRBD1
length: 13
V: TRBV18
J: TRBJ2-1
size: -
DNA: TGTGCCACCGGACAGGGGGTTAACAATGAGCAGTTCTTC
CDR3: CATGQGVNNEQFF

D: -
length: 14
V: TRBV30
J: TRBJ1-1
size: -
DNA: TGTGCCTGGAGTGGATGGCTGCGGGGTGCTGAAGCTTTCTTT
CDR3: CAWSGWLRGAEAFF

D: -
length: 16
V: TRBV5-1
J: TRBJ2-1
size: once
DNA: TGCGCCAGCAGCTTGGCCCCGGGAGTTGGCGGCAATGAGCAGTTCTTC
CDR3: CASSLAPGVGGNEQFF

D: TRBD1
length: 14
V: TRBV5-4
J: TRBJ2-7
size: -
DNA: TGTGCCAGCAGCCATCCGGGACAGTCCTACGAGCAGTACTTC
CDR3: CASSHPGQSYEQYF

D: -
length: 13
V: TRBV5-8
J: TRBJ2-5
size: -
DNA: TGTGCCAGCAGCTTGGGGCAAGTGGAGACCCAGTACTTC
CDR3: CASSLGQVETQYF

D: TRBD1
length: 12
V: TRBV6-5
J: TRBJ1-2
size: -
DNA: TGTGCCACCAGGGGGTTTCACTATGGCTACACCTTC
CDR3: CATRGFHYGYTF

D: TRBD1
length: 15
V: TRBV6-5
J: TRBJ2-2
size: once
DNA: TGTGCCAGCAGCGATCAGGGGGCGCATAACGGGGAGCTGTTTTTT
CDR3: CASSDQGAHNGELFF

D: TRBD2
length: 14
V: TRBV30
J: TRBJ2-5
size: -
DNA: TGTGCCTGGAGTGTACGGGGGGGCGCAGAGACCCAGTACTTC
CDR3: CAWSVRGGAETQYF

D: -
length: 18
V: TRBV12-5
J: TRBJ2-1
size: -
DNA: TGTGCTAGTGGTTTGGTAAAGGGGGCGGGAGGTGAGACGAATGAGCAGTTCTTC
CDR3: CASGLVKGAGGETNEQFF

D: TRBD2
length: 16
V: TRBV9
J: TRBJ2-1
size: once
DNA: TGTGCCAGCAGCGTAGCAGGGCAGCGGGGATACAATGAGCAGTTCTTC
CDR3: CASSVAGQRGYNEQFF

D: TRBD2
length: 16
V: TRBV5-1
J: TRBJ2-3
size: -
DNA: TGCGCCAGCGGCGGGGGAGACGGATACCGCACAGATACGCAGTATTTT
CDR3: CASGGGDGYRTDTQYF

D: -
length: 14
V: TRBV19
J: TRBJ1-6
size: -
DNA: TGTGCCAGTAGACTTCGAGGTGTCGAATCACCCCTCCACTTT
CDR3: CASRLRGVESPLHF

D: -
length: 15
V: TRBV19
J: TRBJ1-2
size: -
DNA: TGTGCCAGTAGTATAGAGGCAGCTCCGGGCTATGGCTACACCTTC
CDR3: CASSIEAAPGYGYTF

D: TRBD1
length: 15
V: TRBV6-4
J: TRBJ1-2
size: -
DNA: TGTGCCAGCAGTGACTCGGCCAGGGGGGACTATGGCTACACCTTC
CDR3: CASSDSARGDYGYTF

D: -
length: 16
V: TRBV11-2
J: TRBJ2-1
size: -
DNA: TGTGCCAGCAGCTTAGATTTAACCTTTCCTTACAATGAGCAGTTCTTC
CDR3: CASSLDLTFPYNEQFF

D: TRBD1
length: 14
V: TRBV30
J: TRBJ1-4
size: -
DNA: TGTGCCTACTCCTGGACAGGGGCTAATGAAAAACTGTTTTTT
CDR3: CAYSWTGANEKLFF

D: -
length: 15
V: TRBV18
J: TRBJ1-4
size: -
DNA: TGTGCCAGCTCACCACCGGAAGGTTTGGGGGAAAAACTGTTTTTT
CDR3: CASSPPEGLGEKLFF

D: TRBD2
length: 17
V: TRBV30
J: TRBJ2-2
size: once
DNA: TGTGCCTGGAGTAGGCTAGCGGGGGGGCCTAACACCGGGGAGCTGTTTTTT
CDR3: CAWSRLAGGPNTGELFF

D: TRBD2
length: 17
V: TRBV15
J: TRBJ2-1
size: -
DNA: TGTGCCACCAGCAGCGGGGGACTAGCGGGAGGTTACAATGAGCAGTTCTTC
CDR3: CATSSGGLAGGYNEQFF

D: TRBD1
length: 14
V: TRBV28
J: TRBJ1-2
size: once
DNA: TGTGCCAGCAGACCGGGACAGGGGTATTATGGCTACACCTTC
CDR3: CASRPGQGYYGYTF

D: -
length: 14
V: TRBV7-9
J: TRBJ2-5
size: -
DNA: TGTGCCAGCAGCTTAGCGGTGGGGCGGGAGACCCAGTACTTC
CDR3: CASSLAVGRETQYF

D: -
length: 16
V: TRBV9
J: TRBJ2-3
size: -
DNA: TGTGCCAGCAGCGCCCGTGGAGGGACTCTTACAGATACGCAGTATTTT
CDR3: CASSARGGTLTDTQYF

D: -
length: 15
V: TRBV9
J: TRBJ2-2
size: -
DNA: TGTGCCAGCAGTCGCCAGGGTGGTTTCACCGGGGAGCTGTTTTTT
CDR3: CASSRQGGFTGELFF

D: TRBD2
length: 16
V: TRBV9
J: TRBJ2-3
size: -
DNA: TGTGCCAGCAGCGTTGCAGCGGGGGGGACCACAGATACGCAGTATTTT
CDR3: CASSVAAGGTTDTQYF

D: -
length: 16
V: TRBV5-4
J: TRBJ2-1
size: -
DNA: TGTGCCAGCAGCTTGGCCGCGGGGACCTCCTACAATGAGCAGTTCTTC
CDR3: CASSLAAGTSYNEQFF

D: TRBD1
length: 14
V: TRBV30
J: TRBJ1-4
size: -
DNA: TGTGCCGCCCCAGGGGGAGGGGCAGGTAAAAAACTGTTTTTT
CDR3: CAAPGGGAGKKLFF

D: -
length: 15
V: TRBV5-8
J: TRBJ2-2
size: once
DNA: TGTGCCAGCAGCTTCCTAAATCCGAACACCGGGGAGCTGTTTTTT
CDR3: CASSFLNPNTGELFF

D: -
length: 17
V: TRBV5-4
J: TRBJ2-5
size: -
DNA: TGTGCCAGCAGCTTGGGGGGACCGGCAGGGGTTAAAGAGACCCAGTACTTC
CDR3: CASSLGGPAGVKETQYF

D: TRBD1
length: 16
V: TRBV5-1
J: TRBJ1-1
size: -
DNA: TGCGCCAGCAGGGGAGAGGGGGCGAATTCCCACACTGAAGCTTTCTTT
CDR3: CASRGEGANSHTEAFF

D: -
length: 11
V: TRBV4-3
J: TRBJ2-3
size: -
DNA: TGCGCCAGCAGCCAAGGTCTTACGCAGTATTTT
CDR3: CASSQGLTQYF

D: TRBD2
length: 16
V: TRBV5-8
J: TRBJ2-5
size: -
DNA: TGTGCCAGCAGCCCGGGACTAGCGGGAGTAGGGGAGACCCAGTACTTC
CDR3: CASSPGLAGVGETQYF

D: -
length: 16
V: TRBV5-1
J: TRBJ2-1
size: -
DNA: TGCGCCAGCAGCGCTGTAGGGACCGCCCCCTACAATGAGCAGTTCTTC
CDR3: CASSAVGTAPYNEQFF

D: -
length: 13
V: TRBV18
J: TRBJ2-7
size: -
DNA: TGTGCCAGCTCACCACGGACAGACTACGAGCAGTACTTC
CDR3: CASSPRTDYEQYF

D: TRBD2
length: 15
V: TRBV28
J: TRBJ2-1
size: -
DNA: TGTGCCAGCCTAGAGCGGGAGGGAGGGCCATGGGAGCAGTTCTTC
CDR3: CASLEREGGPWEQFF

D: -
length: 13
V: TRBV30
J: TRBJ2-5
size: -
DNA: TGTGCCTGGAAAGGAGGGCCGTCAGAGACCCAGTACTTC
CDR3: CAWKGGPSETQYF

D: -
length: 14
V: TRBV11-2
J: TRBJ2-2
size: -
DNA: TGTGCCAGCAGCTCCCCGGGGGGCGGCGGGGAGCTGTTTTTT
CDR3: CASSSPGGGGELFF

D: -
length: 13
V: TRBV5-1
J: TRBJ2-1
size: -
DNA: TGCGCCAGCAGCCCGGGACGCAGCAATGAGCAGTTCTTC
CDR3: CASSPGRSNEQFF

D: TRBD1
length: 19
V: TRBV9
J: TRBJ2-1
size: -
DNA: TGTGCCAGCAGCGTAGGGTTTTACGGGACAGGGGGCAGCGACAATGAGCAGTTCTTC
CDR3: CASSVGFYGTGGSDNEQFF

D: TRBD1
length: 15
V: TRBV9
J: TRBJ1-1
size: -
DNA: TGTGCCAGCAGCGTAGTGGGACAGGGGGACACTGAAGCTTTCTTT
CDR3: CASSVVGQGDTEAFF

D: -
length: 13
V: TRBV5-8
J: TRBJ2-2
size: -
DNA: TGTGCCAGCAGCTTGCCGACGGTCGGGGAGCTGTTTTTT
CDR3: CASSLPTVGELFF

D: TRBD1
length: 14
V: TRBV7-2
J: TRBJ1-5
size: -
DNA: TGTGCCAGCAGCTTAGGACAGGGCAAACAGCCCCAGCATTTT
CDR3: CASSLGQGKQPQHF

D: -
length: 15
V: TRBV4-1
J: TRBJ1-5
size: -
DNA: TGCGCCAGCAGCCAAAGCCGGGGGACCTATCAGCCCCAGCATTTT
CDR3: CASSQSRGTYQPQHF

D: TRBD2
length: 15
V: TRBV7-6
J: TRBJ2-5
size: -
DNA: TGTGCCAGCAGCGCCCTAGCGGGGGACCAAGAGACCCAGTACTTC
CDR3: CASSALAGDQETQYF

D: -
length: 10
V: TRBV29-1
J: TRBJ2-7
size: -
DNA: TGCAGCGTTGCCGACTACGAGCAGTACTTC
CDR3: CSVADYEQYF

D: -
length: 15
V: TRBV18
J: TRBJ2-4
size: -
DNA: TGTGCCAGCTCACCGCTTTTGCAAGACGAAAACATTCAGTACTTC
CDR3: CASSPLLQDENIQYF